The entry that follows covers one TCR beta chain sequence. CDR1 and CDR2 from the germline V gene are SGHRS and YFSETQ. The CDR3 contains 15 residues. V dropped 2 bases and J dropped 4; count of bases not matched to a gene: 7. The data were produced by immunoSEQ multiplex PCR, yet TCRdb's version contains in-frame clones alone and is incomplete. The data contain tens of thousands of clones, roughly 86% of them seen just once; the ten biggest clones take up 10% to 15%. The data are from a study of blood T cell repertoires in COVID-19. About the research overall: T cells, B-cell-depleted T cells, or PBMCs supplied cDNA or gDNA.

Sequencing was done on a sample of peripheral blood. This TCR came from a human donor in a cohort sampled during active COVID-19. The donor label of this sample is uncertain. The chain employs TRBV5-1 and TRBJ1-2, with TRBD1 matching 8 bases. CDR3 protein: CASSLSPGGSYGYTF. In DNA form, the CDR3 reads TGCGCCAGCAGCTTATCCCCAGGGGGCTCCTATGGCTACACCTTC.